Each of the 12 T cell receptor beta chains below was sequenced from the same sample in a study of blood T cell repertoires in COVID-19. Measured with immunoSEQ multiplex PCR; TCRdb has only the in-frame clones, and not every one. The repertoire consists of some 330,000 clones, with roughly 91% occurring once and the leading ten covering around 1.9%. The sample was peripheral blood. These receptors originate from a woman in her twenties or thirties with COVID-19, enrolled during active disease.

The chain employs TRBV14 and TRBJ2-7, with D tentatively TRBD1 (6 bases). CDR3 length: 14 amino acids. Germline CDR1 SGHDN, CDR2 FVKESK. Trimming stripped 3 bases from V and 0 bases from J, with 9 bases between. The CDR3 sequence: CASSHRTASYEQYV. DNA for the CDR3: TGTGCCAGCAGCCACCGGACAGCCTCCTACGAGCAGTACGTC.

The chain recombines TRBV5-1 with TRBJ2-7; TRBD2 matches at 15 bases. Germline V lookup: CDR1 SGHRS, CDR2 YFSETQ. J lost 2 bases, V lost 4 bases, and 7 bases had no gene match. The CDR3 sequence is 17 residues long. The CDR3 DNA follows: TGCGCCAGCAGCGTGGGACTAGCGGGGGGTATTGCCTACGAGCAGTACGTC. Translating it yields CASSVGLAGGIAYEQYV.

The rearrangement joins TRBV13 to TRBJ2-3; D remains unclear. V shed 0 bases and J shed 8 bases, with 18 bases lying between them. The germline CDR1 and CDR2 sequences are PRHDT and FYEKMQ (reference sequence). The CDR3 length is 16 residues. The CDR3 is CASSLGRVRSFVTQYF. DNA of the CDR3: TGTGCCAGCAGCTTAGGCCGGGTCAGAAGTTTTGTTACGCAGTATTTT.

This clone was counted between two and nine times. This chain links TRBV15 with TRBJ2-2; weak D call: TRBD1 (5 bases). This CDR3 has 14 residues. V dropped 7 bases and J dropped 3 bases, with 12 bases sitting between them. CDR1 is LNHNV, CDR2 YYDKDF, per germline (reference sequence). The CDR3 protein is CATKAEGDTGELFF. CDR3 DNA sequence: TGTGCCACCAAGGCGGAAGGGGACACCGGGGAGCTGTTTTTT.

The gene calls are TRBV18 and TRBJ1-1; D gene ambiguous. In germline, CDR1 is KGHSH, CDR2 LQKENI. V dropped 2 bases and J dropped 0 bases, with 13 bases sitting between them. The CDR3 runs 16 residues. CDR3 nucleotides: TGTGCCAGCTCACCAGGTAGTACGGTCATGAACACTGAAGCTTTCTTT. Amino acid sequence: CASSPGSTVMNTEAFF.

The chain has TRBV5-1 and TRBJ2-7; D is perhaps TRBD1 (6 bases). Per the germline V gene, CDR1 is SGHRS and CDR2 is YFSETQ. The V and J ends lost 2 bases and 0 bases respectively, with 12 bases between them. This CDR3 region has 15 residues. CDR3 in DNA: TGCGCCAGCAGCTTAGGTCCAGGGGCCTCCTACGAGCAGTACGTC. Translation gives CASSLGPGASYEQYV.

The J gene is TRBJ1-1, the V gene TRBV5-5, with D possibly being TRBD1 (5 bases). CDR3 length: 14 residues. CDR1 is SGHKS and CDR2 is YYEKEE in the germline V gene (reference sequence). The V end was cut by 1 base, the J end by 0 bases, with 7 bases between. CDR3 in amino acids: CASSLSGVNTEAFF. Written as DNA, the CDR3 is TGTGCCAGCAGCTTGTCGGGGGTGAACACTGAAGCTTTCTTT.

V is TRBV4-2 and J is TRBJ2-2; 8 bases fit TRBD1. The CDR3 sequence is 14 residues long. CDR1 and CDR2 (germline): LGHNA, YNFKEQ. Germline trimming cut 3 bases from V and 6 bases from J; bases unmatched to any gene: 3. CDR3 region: CASSQKQGAGELFF. Here the CDR3 DNA reads TGTGCCAGCAGCCAGAAACAGGGGGCCGGGGAGCTGTTTTTT.

The V gene is TRBV30, the J gene TRBJ1-1, with a weak D call TRBD1 (5 bases). Germline values: CDR1 GTSNPN, CDR2 SVGIG (reference sequence). The length of the CDR3 is 17 residues. The ends were cut back, 2 bases at V and 1 base at J, with 20 bases in the middle. CDR3: CAWSPRTRRNGNTEAFF. In DNA, the CDR3 is TGTGCCTGGAGTCCCCGGACAAGAAGGAATGGGAACACTGAAGCTTTCTTT.

The chain couples TRBV7-9 to TRBJ1-6; D is ambiguous. Germline CDR1 is SEHNR and CDR2 is FQNEAQ (reference sequence). This CDR3 spans 18 amino acids. With 4 bases removed from V and 0 bases from J, the gap between germline ends came to 16 bases. Here the CDR3 DNA reads TGTGCCAGCAGCTACCTGGCTTTGGGGAGCTCCTATAATTCACCCCTCCACTTT. It is translated as CASSYLALGSSYNSPLHF.

The V and J genes are TRBV3-1 (or the pseudogene TRBV3-2) and TRBJ2-2; TRBD1 aligns across 9 bases. Germline V CDR1 and CDR2: LGHDT, YNNKEL (reference sequence). The V segment lost 1 base and the J segment 5 bases; nucleotides outside the gene matches: 2. The CDR3 loop spans 15 amino acids. CDR3 in DNA: TGTGCCAGCAGCCAAGGGGGACAGGGTACCGGGGAGCTGTTTTTT. The encoded protein is CASSQGGQGTGELFF.

This clone was recorded a few times. This chain links TRBV30 with TRBJ2-3, with D perhaps matching TRBD2 (6 bases). V lost 3 bases, J lost 0 bases, and 13 bases lay in between. Germline V CDR1 and CDR2: GTSNPN, SVGIG (reference sequence). This CDR3 has 15 residues. CDR3 nucleotide sequence: TGTGCCTGGAGGTCGGGAGTGAGTAGCACAGATACGCAGTATTTT. It yields the protein CAWRSGVSSTDTQYF.